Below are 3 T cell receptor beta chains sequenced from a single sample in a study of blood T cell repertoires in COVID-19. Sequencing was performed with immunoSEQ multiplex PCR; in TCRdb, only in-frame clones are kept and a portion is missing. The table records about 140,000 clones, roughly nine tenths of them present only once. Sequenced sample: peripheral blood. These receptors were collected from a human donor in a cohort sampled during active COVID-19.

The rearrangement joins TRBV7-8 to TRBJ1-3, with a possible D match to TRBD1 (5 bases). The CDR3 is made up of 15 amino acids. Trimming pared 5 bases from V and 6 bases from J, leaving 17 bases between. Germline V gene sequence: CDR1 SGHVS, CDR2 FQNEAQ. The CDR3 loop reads CASSVGGRKSNTIYF. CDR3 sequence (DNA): TGTGCCAGCAGCGTGGGGGGACGGAAGTCAAACACCATATATTTT.

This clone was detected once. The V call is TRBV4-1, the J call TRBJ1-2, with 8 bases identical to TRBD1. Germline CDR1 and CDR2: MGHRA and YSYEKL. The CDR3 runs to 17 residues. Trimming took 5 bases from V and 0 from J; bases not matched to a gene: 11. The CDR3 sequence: CASSALQGATANYGYTF. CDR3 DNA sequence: TGCGCCAGCAGCGCCTTGCAGGGGGCTACAGCTAACTATGGCTACACCTTC.

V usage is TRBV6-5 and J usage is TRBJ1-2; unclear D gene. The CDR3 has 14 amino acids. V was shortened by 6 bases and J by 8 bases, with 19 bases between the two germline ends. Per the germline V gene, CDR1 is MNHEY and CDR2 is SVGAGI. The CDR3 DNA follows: TGTGCCAGCAGGTTCCCCGCAGACACGGGAGGCTACACCTTC. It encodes CASRFPADTGGYTF.